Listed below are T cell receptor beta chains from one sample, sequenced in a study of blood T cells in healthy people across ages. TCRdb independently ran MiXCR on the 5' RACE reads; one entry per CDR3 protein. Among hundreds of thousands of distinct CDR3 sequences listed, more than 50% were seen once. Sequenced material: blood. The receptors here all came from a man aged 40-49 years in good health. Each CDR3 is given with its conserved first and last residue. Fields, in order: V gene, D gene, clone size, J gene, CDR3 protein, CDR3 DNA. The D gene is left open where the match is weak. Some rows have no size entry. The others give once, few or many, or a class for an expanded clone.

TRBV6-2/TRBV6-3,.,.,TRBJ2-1,CASRGSAYNEQFF,TGTGCCAGCAGGGGGTCTGCCTACAATGAGCAGTTCTTC
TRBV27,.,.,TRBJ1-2,CASSPRRAGDYGYTF,TGTGCCAGCAGTCCAAGACGGGCGGGGGACTATGGCTACACCTTC
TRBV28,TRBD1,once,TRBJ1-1,CASTPPGGAGGNTEAFF,TGTGCCAGCACCCCACCCGGCGGGGCAGGGGGAAACACTGAAGCTTTCTTT
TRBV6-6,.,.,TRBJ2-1,CASSYGRFYNEQFF,TGTGCCAGCAGTTACGGGAGATTCTACAATGAGCAGTTCTTC
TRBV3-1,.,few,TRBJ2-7,CASSQEIYEQYF,TGTGCCAGCAGCCAAGAGATCTACGAGCAGTACTTC
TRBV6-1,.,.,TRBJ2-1,CASSEALGGRSMDEQFF,TGTGCCAGCAGTGAAGCGCTCGGGGGGCGTTCTATGGATGAGCAGTTCTTC
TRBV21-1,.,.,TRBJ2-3,CASTGVGSDAQYF,TGTGCCAGTACAGGGGTCGGATCAGATGCGCAGTATTTT
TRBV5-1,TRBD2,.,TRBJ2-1,CASRQREYYNEQFF,TGCGCCAGCAGACAGCGGGAGTACTACAATGAGCAGTTCTTC
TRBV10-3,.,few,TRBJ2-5,CASLRGLGETQYF,TGTGCCAGCCTTCGGGGTTTAGGGGAGACCCAGTACTTC
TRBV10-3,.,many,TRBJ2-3,CAISESSSTDTQYF,TGTGCCATCAGTGAGTCGAGTAGCACAGATACGCAGTATTTT
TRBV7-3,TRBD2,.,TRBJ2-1,CASSLGTTGGNEQFF,TGTGCCAGCAGCTTAGGGACGACGGGGGGAAATGAGCAGTTCTTC
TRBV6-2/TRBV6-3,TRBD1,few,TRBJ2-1,CASRQGAGEQFF,TGTGCCAGTCGACAGGGGGCGGGTGAGCAGTTCTTC
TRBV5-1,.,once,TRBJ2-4,CARRYRVLPTKNIQYF,TGCGCCAGAAGATATAGGGTGCTCCCCACCAAAAACATTCAGTACTTC
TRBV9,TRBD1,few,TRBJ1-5,CASSVEGALNQPQHF,TGTGCCAGCAGCGTAGAGGGGGCTCTTAATCAGCCCCAGCATTTT
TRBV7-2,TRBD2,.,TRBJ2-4,CASSPVAGGRAKNIQYF,TGTGCCAGCAGCCCGGTAGCGGGGGGGCGGGCCAAAAACATTCAGTACTTC
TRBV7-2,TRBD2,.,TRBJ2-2,CASSLATAGGVGELFF,TGTGCCAGCAGCTTAGCGACAGCGGGAGGGGTCGGGGAGCTGTTTTTT
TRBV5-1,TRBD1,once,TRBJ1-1,CASSLGWDREAFF,TGCGCCAGCAGCTTGGGCTGGGACAGAGAAGCTTTCTTT
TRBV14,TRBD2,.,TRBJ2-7,CASSQDDRLAASYEQYF,TGTGCCAGCAGCCAAGATGATCGGCTAGCGGCCTCCTACGAGCAGTACTTC
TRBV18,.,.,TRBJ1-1,CASSPWTANTEAFF,TGTGCCAGCTCACCATGGACAGCGAACACTGAAGCTTTCTTT
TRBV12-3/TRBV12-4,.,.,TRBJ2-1,CASSPQDVGFSYNEQFF,TGTGCCAGCAGCCCACAGGACGTCGGCTTCTCCTACAATGAGCAGTTCTTC
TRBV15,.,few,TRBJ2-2,CATSEPAGARTGELFF,TGTGCCACCAGCGAACCGGCAGGGGCACGGACCGGGGAGCTGTTTTTT
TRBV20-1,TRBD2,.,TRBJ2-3,CSAKRTSGRMGGADTQYF,TGCAGTGCTAAAAGGACTAGCGGGAGAATGGGAGGAGCAGATACGCAGTATTTT
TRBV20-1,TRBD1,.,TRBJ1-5,CSARERDRDYQPQHF,TGCAGTGCTAGAGAACGGGACAGGGATTATCAGCCCCAGCATTTT
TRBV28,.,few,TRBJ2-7,CATTGTVSYEQYF,TGTGCCACGACCGGGACTGTCTCCTACGAGCAGTACTTC
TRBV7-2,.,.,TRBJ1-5,CASSLETGDGNQPQHF,TGTGCCAGCAGCTTAGAGACCGGGGACGGCAATCAGCCCCAGCATTTT
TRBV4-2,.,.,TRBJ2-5,CASSQEGSGIGTQYF,TGTGCCAGCAGCCAAGAAGGTTCCGGTATCGGGACCCAGTACTTC
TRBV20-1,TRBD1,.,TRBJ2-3,CSARDRKGAEVDTQYF,TGCAGTGCTAGAGATAGGAAGGGGGCGGAGGTAGATACGCAGTATTTT
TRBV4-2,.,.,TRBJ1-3,CASSQDIAGNTIYF,TGTGCCAGCAGCCAAGATATTGCTGGAAACACCATATATTTT
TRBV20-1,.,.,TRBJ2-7,CSARGQGSPISYEQYF,TGCAGTGCTAGGGGTCAGGGGTCTCCTATTTCCTACGAGCAGTACTTC
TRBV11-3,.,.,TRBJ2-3,CASSLERTDTDTQYF,TGTGCCAGCAGCCTGGAACGGACTGACACAGATACGCAGTATTTT
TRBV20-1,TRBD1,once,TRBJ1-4,CSAIGTGGRTNEKLFF,TGCAGTGCCATCGGGACAGGGGGTAGGACTAATGAAAAACTGTTTTTT
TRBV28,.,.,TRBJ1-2,CASSLIQGALGGYTF,TGTGCCAGCAGTTTAATCCAAGGGGCCCTCGGGGGCTACACCTTC
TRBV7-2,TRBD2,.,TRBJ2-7,CASSQASGLAGYEQYF,TGTGCCAGCAGCCAGGCTTCGGGACTAGCGGGATACGAGCAGTACTTC
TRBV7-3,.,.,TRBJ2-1,CASSFPGSRGPAGVSSSYNEQFF,TGTGCCAGCAGCTTCCCCGGGTCAAGGGGTCCGGCGGGTGTCTCGAGCTCCTACAATGAGCAGTTCTTC
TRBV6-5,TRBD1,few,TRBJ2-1,CASSQTGDEQFF,TGTGCCAGCAGTCAGACAGGGGATGAGCAGTTCTTC
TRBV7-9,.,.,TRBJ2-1,CGSSPPWGYSEQFF,TGTGGGAGCTCCCCCCCATGGGGGTACTCTGAGCAGTTCTTC
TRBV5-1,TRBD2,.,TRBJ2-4,CASSYFSGGAGGIQYF,TGCGCCAGCAGCTACTTTAGCGGGGGGGCCGGTGGCATTCAGTACTTC
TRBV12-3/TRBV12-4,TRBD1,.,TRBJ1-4,CASSRDRVGEKLFF,TGTGCCAGCAGTCGCGACAGGGTCGGGGAAAAACTGTTTTTT
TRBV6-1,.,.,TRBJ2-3,CASSESIGDTQYF,TGTGCCAGCAGCGAATCAATAGGAGATACGCAGTATTTT